This T cell receptor beta chain was profiled in a study of shared clonotypes between healthy human individuals. Once extracted for a subset, genomic DNA was divided evenly among several immunoSEQ plates. Tens of thousands of T cell genomes (roughly 300 ng DNA) went into each PBMC replicate. Profiling relied on immunoSEQ multiplex PCR, and the TCRdb table lists in-frame clones only, not all of them. The sample holds fewer than 600,000 clones, around 80% seen once. Caucasian adults living in Nashville, Tennessee, provided all samples. About 90 million PBMCs per unsorted sample were used for genomic DNA. The sample holds one count of this clone. Material: PBMCs. The sequence came from a woman in her thirties or forties in good health. Some clones in this sample may be carry-over from other donors' samples.

For the CDR3, the DNA is TGTGCAAGTCGCGAAGAACAGGGGGTCCACGCAGATACGCAGTATTTT. This codes for CASREEQGVHADTQYF. The V call is TRBV12-2, the J call TRBJ2-3; TRBD1, the table's D call, lacks a check against the DNA. TRBV12-2 is flagged as a pseudogene. The CDR3 consists of 16 residues.